One sample yielded the 5 T cell receptor beta chains listed below, sequenced in a study of cytomegalovirus exposure and HLA in healthy donors. Amplification used 60 Vbeta primers and 13 Jbeta primers. Clones were sequenced by immunoSEQ multiplex PCR, and TCRdb holds only the in-frame ones, with some missing. The sample has around 150,000 clones; 70% to 90% are singletons. Material for sequencing was PBMCs. Receptors originate from a woman younger than 30 in good health and CMV-seronegative.

The chain couples TRBV30 to TRBJ1-5, with D possibly matching TRBD1 (5 bases). Trimming cost V 5 bases and J 6 bases, with 17 bases left between them. CDR1 GTSNPN and CDR2 SVGIG come from the germline V gene (reference sequence). CDR3 length: 14 amino acids. The chain's CDR3 is CAWSGGVEGQPQHF. CDR3 in DNA: TGTGCCTGGTCGGGAGGGGTGGAGGGTCAGCCCCAGCATTTT.

Only one count was recorded for this clone. The chain is built from TRBV19 and TRBJ1-3; D unclear. The V gene's germline CDR1 is LNHDA and CDR2 SQIVND (reference sequence). The germline V and J ends were trimmed by 6 bases and 4 bases, with 13 bases remaining between them. This CDR3 has 14 residues. The chain's CDR3 is CASSPFSSGNTIYF. DNA for the CDR3: TGTGCCAGTAGCCCTTTTTCGTCCGGAAACACCATATATTTT.

This sequence joins TRBV6-6 and TRBJ2-1; perhaps TRBD1 as D (6 bases). The CDR3 has 14 amino acids. CDR1 is MNHNY and CDR2 is SVGAGI in the germline V gene (reference sequence). Trimming stripped 5 bases from V and 7 bases from J, with 15 bases between. The DNA for the CDR3 is TGTGCCAGCAGTGGGGCAGGGGAAGGAAATGAGCAGTTCTTC. Amino acids: CASSGAGEGNEQFF.

This clone occurred a few times. The chain combines TRBV7-8 with TRBJ2-7; D is ambiguous. The germline V gene has CDR1 SGHVS and CDR2 FQNEAQ. The CDR3 covers 13 residues. Between the trimmed V and J ends, which lost 1 base and 1 base, there was a span of 5 bases. CDR3 sequence: CASSLVVSYEQYF. The CDR3 nucleotides are TGTGCCAGCAGCTTAGTAGTATCCTACGAGCAGTACTTC.

This clone was detected a few times. The chain carries TRBV28 and TRBJ1-6; 10 bases map to TRBD1. The CDR3 extends over 12 amino acids. Per the germline V gene, CDR1 is MDHEN and CDR2 is SYDVKM. J gave up 18 bases and V 5 bases, and 7 bases lay outside the gene matches. The CDR3 region has the DNA TGTGCCAGCAGTCTCCCGGGACAGGGGAACCACTTT. This codes for CASSLPGQGNHF. The full variable domain, in which reference TRBV28 and TRBJ1-6 provide the parts outside the CDR3, is DVKVTQSSRYLVKRTGEKVFLECVQDMDHENMFWYRQDPGLGLRLIYFSYDVKMKEKGDIPEGYSVSREKKERFSLILESASTNQTSMYLCASSLPGQGNHFGNGTRLTVT.